The 20 T cell receptor beta chains below come from one sample, sequenced in a study of T cells in Graves' hyperthyroidism and ophthalmopathy. Amplification of TCR beta CDR3 regions used RNA as the template. First-round RT-PCR of the TCR CDR3 relied on the HTBI primer set. Each CDR3 protein is one row after TCRdb ran MiXCR on the multiplex PCR reads. The sample lists about 250,000 distinct CDR3 sequences; 22% were seen once. The material sequenced was blood. Every receptor here comes from a man aged 25 to 40 with Graves' ophthalmopathy.

This clonotype was detected many times. The rearrangement links TRBV11-2 to TRBJ2-5; 7 bases align to TRBD2. CDR3 size: 17 residues. Germline V gene sequence: CDR1 SGHAT, CDR2 FQNNGV. After removal of 5 bases from V and 1 base from J, the junction contained 13 bases not matched to a gene. The CDR3 DNA reads TGTGCCAGCAGCGCCAGATCGGGACTACGACGCCAAGAGACCCAGTACTTC. This encodes CASSARSGLRRQETQYF.

This clonotype has a handful of counts. The chain couples TRBV20-1 to TRBJ1-5; no firm D call. The CDR3 totals 14 residues. The V gene lost 3 bases and the J gene lost 2 bases, with 11 bases spanning the gap. The V gene's germline CDR1 is DFQATT and CDR2 SNEGSKA (reference sequence). CDR3 DNA sequence: TGCAGTGCTAGCACCTCAGCTGGCAATCAGCCCCAGCATTTT. Translated: CSASTSAGNQPQHF.

The chain employs TRBV11-3 and TRBJ2-1; 9 positions agree with TRBD2. Germline assignment: CDR1 SGHNT and CDR2 YENEEA. CDR3 length equals 17 residues. With 1 base clipped from V and 5 bases from J, the junction kept 9 bases outside the gene matches. Written as DNA, the CDR3 is TGTGCCAGCAGCTTAGGGAGTTCGACTAGCGGAAACAATGAGCAGTTCTTC. Amino acids: CASSLGSSTSGNNEQFF.

The chain is built from TRBV28 and TRBJ1-2, with D unresolved. Germline V gene sequence: CDR1 MDHEN, CDR2 SYDVKM. The V end lost 2 bases, the J end lost 2 bases, and 6 bases lay between the germline ends. This CDR3 has 13 amino acids. The CDR3 DNA reads TGTGCCAGCAGTTTACCCTTAAACTATGGCTACACCTTC. As protein: CASSLPLNYGYTF.

This chain links TRBV15 with TRBJ2-3; perhaps TRBD2 as D (6 bases). V gave up 6 bases and J gave up 2 bases, with 9 bases separating them. In germline, CDR1 is LNHNV, CDR2 YYDKDF (reference sequence). The CDR3 consists of 13 residues. This CDR3 reads CATSWDFTDTQYF. CDR3 sequence (DNA): TGTGCCACCAGTTGGGACTTCACAGATACGCAGTATTTT.

The sample holds many counts of this clonotype. V and J are TRBV18 and TRBJ1-5, with D uncertain. Germline V gives CDR1 KGHSH, CDR2 LQKENI. The CDR3 length is 14 residues. V lost 2 bases, J lost 2 bases, and 7 bases lay in between. The chain's CDR3 is CASSPGEGNQPQHF. Written as DNA, the CDR3 is TGTGCCAGCTCACCAGGGGAAGGCAATCAGCCCCAGCATTTT.

The table lists this clonotype with many counts. V gene TRBV11-2 combines with J gene TRBJ1-1; no firm D call. Per germline, CDR1 SGHAT and CDR2 FQNNGV. V lost 5 bases and J 5 bases, leaving 12 bases between the germline ends. The CDR3 extends over 13 amino acids. The CDR3 DNA sequence: TGTGCCAGCAGCCGCCCACGCTATACTGAAGCTTTCTTT. Encoded protein: CASSRPRYTEAFF.

V gene TRBV30 combines with J gene TRBJ2-4; D is uncertain. V lost 0 bases, J lost 2 bases, and 17 bases lay in between. Germline loops: CDR1 GTSNPN, CDR2 SVGIG (reference sequence). CDR3 length: 17 amino acids. This CDR3 is CAWSVPGSPGTKNIQYF. The CDR3 nucleotides are TGTGCCTGGAGTGTACCCGGCTCCCCAGGTACCAAAAACATTCAGTACTTC. Full variable domain (missing parts from reference TRBV30 and TRBJ2-4): SQTIHQWPATLVQPVGSPLSLECTVEGTSNPNLYWYRQAAGRGLQLLFYSVGIGQISSEVPQNLSASRPQDRQFILSSKKLLLSDSGFYLCAWSVPGSPGTKNIQYFGAGTRLSVL.

The sample holds many counts of this clonotype. This chain connects TRBV11-3 to TRBJ1-1; no definite D call. The CDR3 runs 15 residues. CDR1 and CDR2 from the germline V gene are SGHNT and YENEEA. Trimming removed 4 bases at V and 1 base at J, with 13 bases between. In nucleotides, the CDR3 is TGTGCCAGCAGCTCTAGCCCGGGAAGGAACACTGAAGCTTTCTTT. It specifies CASSSSPGRNTEAFF.

This clonotype appeared many times. This rearrangement joins TRBV4-2 to TRBJ2-1, with 8 bases lining up with TRBD2. The CDR3 runs 17 residues. Germline V lookup: CDR1 LGHNA, CDR2 YNFKEQ. V was clipped by 1 base and J by 8 bases; unmatched bases: 13. The CDR3 bases are TGTGCCAGCAGCCAAGGTGGCGGACTCCGGGAGGGCCATGAGCAGTTCTTC. This translates into CASSQGGGLREGHEQFF.

This clonotype was observed a few times. The chain combines TRBV5-6 with TRBJ2-1; D uncertain. Trimming pared 2 bases from V and 0 bases from J, leaving 18 bases between. The germline V gene has CDR1 SGHDT and CDR2 YYEEEE. The CDR3 spans 18 residues. CDR3 bases: TGTGCCAGCAGCTTTCTTATCTACACCCGGAGCTCCTACAATGAGCAGTTCTTC. Protein product: CASSFLIYTRSSYNEQFF.

This chain uses TRBV11-2 with TRBJ1-3; D is perhaps TRBD1 (5 bases). The germline V and J ends were trimmed by 0 bases and 2 bases, with 14 bases remaining between them. This CDR3 region has 17 residues. Germline V lookup: CDR1 SGHAT, CDR2 FQNNGV. The CDR3 is CASSLDRAGEPGNTIYF. CDR3 sequence (DNA): TGTGCCAGCAGCTTAGATCGAGCGGGGGAGCCTGGAAACACCATATATTTT.

This clonotype appeared a few times. The chain is built from TRBV29-1 and TRBJ2-5; D might be TRBD2 (6 bases). The V gene lost 1 base and the J gene lost 5 bases, with 11 bases spanning the gap. Germline V gene lookup returns CDR1 SQVTM and CDR2 ANQGSEA. The CDR3 is made up of 13 amino acids. This CDR3 is CSVEVGGGETQYF. The CDR3 nucleotides read TGCAGCGTTGAAGTCGGGGGAGGTGAGACCCAGTACTTC.

This rearrangement joins TRBV5-1 to TRBJ1-2; 7 positions match TRBD1. The germline CDR1 and CDR2 sequences are SGHRS and YFSETQ. This CDR3 has 14 residues. After removal of 2 bases from V and 4 bases from J, the junction contained 5 bases not matched to a gene. The CDR3 protein is CASSLLQGSYGYTF. The CDR3 coding sequence is TGCGCCAGCAGCTTATTACAGGGGTCCTATGGCTACACCTTC. Full variable domain (remainder filled in from reference TRBV5-1 and TRBJ1-2): KAGVTQTPRYLIKTRGQQVTLSCSPISGHRSVSWYQQTPGQGLQFLFEYFSETQRNKGNFPGRFSGRQFSNSRSEMNVSTLELGDSALYLCASSLLQGSYGYTFGSGTRLTVV.

The CDR3 nucleotides are TGCAGTGCTAGGGGACAGGGGACCGACGAGCAGTACTTC. Translating gives CSARGQGTDEQYF. The chain joins TRBV20-1 to TRBJ2-7, with TRBD1 matching over 10 bases. Germline CDR1 DFQATT, CDR2 SNEGSKA (reference sequence). J was trimmed by 5 bases and V by 3 bases; bases with no gene match: 4. The CDR3 totals 13 residues.

This clonotype was detected a few times. The J gene is TRBJ1-2, the V gene TRBV6-1; 8 bases are a match to TRBD1. The CDR3 is made up of 13 amino acids. The trim removed 7 bases at V and 3 bases at J, leaving 4 bases unmatched. CDR1 and CDR2 (germline): MNHNS, SASEGT. The CDR3 loop is CASTAQGDYGYTF. The CDR3 nucleotides are TGTGCCAGCACCGCACAGGGGGACTATGGCTACACCTTC.

There are a few counts of this clonotype. J is TRBJ1-2 and V is TRBV5-6; D gene ambiguous. Trimming cost V 4 bases and J 7 bases, with 8 bases left between them. This CDR3 has 11 residues. Germline lookup yields CDR1 SGHDT and CDR2 YYEEEE. CDR3 in amino acids: CASSTELGYTF. The CDR3 region has the DNA TGTGCCAGCAGCACCGAACTTGGCTACACCTTC.

This clonotype was detected a few times. The chain uses TRBV3-1 and TRBJ1-4; D unresolved. The germline V and J ends were trimmed by 2 bases and 5 bases, with 15 bases remaining between them. The germline V gene has CDR1 LGHDT and CDR2 YNNKEL (reference sequence). CDR3 length equals 16 residues. The CDR3 loop reads CASSQYAGKSNEKLFF. The CDR3 DNA sequence: TGTGCCAGCAGCCAATACGCCGGGAAAAGCAATGAAAAACTGTTTTTT.

This clonotype occurred a few times. The rearrangement links TRBV4-1 to TRBJ2-7, with TRBD1 identical over 7 bases. Germline trimming cut 1 base from V and 1 base from J; bases unmatched to any gene: 4. The CDR3 is 15 amino acids. Germline V gene sequence: CDR1 MGHRA, CDR2 YSYEKL. The CDR3 spells CASSQGQGPSYEQYF. CDR3 nucleotide sequence: TGCGCCAGCAGCCAAGGACAGGGACCTTCCTACGAGCAGTACTTC.

This chain connects TRBV5-1 to TRBJ2-3; D is possibly TRBD2 (6 bases). The germline V and J ends were trimmed by 1 base and 3 bases, with 15 bases remaining between them. CDR3 length: 16 residues. The V gene's germline CDR1 is SGHRS and CDR2 YFSETQ. The CDR3 coding sequence is TGCGCCAGCAGCTTGTATGCGGGAACGGGGACAGATACGCAGTATTTT. Residues: CASSLYAGTGTDTQYF.